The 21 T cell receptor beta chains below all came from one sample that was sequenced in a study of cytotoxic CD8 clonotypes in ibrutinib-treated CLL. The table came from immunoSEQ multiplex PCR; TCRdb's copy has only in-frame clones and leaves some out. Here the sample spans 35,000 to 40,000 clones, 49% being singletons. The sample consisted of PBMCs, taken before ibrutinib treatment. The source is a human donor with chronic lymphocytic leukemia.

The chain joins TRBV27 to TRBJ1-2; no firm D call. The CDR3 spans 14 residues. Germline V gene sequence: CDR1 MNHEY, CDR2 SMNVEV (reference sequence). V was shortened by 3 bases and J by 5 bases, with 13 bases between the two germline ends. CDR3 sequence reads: CASSLGPTKYGYTF. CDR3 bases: TGTGCCAGCAGTTTGGGCCCGACGAAATATGGCTACACCTTC.

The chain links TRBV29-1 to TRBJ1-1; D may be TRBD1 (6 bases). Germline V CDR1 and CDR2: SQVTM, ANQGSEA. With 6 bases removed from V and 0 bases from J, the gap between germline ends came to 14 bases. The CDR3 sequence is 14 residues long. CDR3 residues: CSVPPGQLNTEAFF. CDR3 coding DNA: TGCAGCGTCCCCCCGGGACAACTGAACACTGAAGCTTTCTTT.

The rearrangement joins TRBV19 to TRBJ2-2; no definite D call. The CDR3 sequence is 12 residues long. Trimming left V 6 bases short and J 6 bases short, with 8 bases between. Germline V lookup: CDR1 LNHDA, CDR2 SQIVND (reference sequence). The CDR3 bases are TGTGCCAGTAGAACTGCCCCCGGGGAGCTGTTTTTT. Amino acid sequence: CASRTAPGELFF. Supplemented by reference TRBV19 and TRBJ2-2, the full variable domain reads DGGITQSPKYLFRKEGQNVTLSCEQNLNHDAMYWYRQDPGQGLRLIYYSQIVNDFQKGDIAEGYSVSREKKESFPLTVTSAQKNPTAFYLCASRTAPGELFFGEGSRLTVL.

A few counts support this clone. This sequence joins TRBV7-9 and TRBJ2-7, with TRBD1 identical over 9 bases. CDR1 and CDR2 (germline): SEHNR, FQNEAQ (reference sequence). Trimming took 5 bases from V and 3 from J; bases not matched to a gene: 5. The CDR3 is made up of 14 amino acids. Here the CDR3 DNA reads TGTGCCAGCAGCCCACAGGGGGCCGACTACGAGCAGTACTTC. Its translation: CASSPQGADYEQYF.

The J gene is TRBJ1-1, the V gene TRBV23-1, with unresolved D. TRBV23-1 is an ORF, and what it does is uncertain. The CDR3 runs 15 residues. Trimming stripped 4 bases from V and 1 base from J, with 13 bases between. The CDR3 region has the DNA TGCGCCAGCAGTCTCTGTCCTCGGTGGAACACTGAAGCTTTCTTT. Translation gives CASSLCPRWNTEAFF.

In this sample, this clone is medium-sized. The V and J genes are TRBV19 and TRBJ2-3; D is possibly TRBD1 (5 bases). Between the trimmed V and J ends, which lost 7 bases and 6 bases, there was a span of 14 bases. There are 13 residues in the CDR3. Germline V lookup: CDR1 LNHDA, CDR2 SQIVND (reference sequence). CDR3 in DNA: TGTGCCAGTACCTTATTCTCAGGGGATACGCAGTATTTT. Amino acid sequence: CASTLFSGDTQYF.

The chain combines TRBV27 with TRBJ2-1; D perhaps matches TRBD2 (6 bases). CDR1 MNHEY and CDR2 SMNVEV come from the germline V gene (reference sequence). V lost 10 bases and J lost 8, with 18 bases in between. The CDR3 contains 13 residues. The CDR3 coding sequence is TGTGCCATCGCAGCATGGGGGGAGGATGAGCAGTTCTTC. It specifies CAIAAWGEDEQFF.

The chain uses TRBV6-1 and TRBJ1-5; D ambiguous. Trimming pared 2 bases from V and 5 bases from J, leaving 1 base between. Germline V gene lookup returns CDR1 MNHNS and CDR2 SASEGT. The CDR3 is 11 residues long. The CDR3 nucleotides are TGTGCCAGCAGTGAATATCAGCCCCAGCATTTT. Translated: CASSEYQPQHF.

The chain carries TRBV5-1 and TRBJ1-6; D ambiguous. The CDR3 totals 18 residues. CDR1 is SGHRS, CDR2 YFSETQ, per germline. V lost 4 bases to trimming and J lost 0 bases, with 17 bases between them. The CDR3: CASSTFGSGDSYNSPLHF. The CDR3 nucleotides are TGCGCCAGCAGCACGTTCGGCAGCGGGGACTCCTATAATTCACCCCTCCACTTT.

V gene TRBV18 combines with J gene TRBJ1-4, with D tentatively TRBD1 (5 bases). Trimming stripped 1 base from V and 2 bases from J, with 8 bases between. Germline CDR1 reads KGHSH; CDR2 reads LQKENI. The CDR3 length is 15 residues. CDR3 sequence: CASSPLPGTNEKLFF. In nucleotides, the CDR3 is TGTGCCAGCTCACCACTTCCAGGGACTAATGAAAAACTGTTTTTT. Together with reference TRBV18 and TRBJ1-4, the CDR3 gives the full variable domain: NAGVMQNPRHLVRRRGQEARLRCSPMKGHSHVYWYRQLPEEGLKFMVYLQKENIIDESGMPKERFSAEFPKEGPSILRIQQVVRGDSAAYFCASSPLPGTNEKLFFGSGTQLSVL.

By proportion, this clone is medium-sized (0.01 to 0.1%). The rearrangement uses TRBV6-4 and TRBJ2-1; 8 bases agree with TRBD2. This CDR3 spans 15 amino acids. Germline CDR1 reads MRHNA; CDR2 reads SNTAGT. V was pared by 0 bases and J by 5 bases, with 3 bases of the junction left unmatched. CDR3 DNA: TGTGCCAGCAGTGACTCTACTAGCGGACACAATGAGCAGTTCTTC. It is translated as CASSDSTSGHNEQFF.

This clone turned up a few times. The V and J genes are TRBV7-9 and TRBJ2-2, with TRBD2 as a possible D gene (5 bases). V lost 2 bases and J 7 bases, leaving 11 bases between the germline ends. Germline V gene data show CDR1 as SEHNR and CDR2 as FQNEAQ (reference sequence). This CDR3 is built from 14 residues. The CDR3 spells CASSLRGYNGELFF. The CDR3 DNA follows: TGTGCCAGCAGCTTAAGAGGGTATAACGGGGAGCTGTTTTTT.

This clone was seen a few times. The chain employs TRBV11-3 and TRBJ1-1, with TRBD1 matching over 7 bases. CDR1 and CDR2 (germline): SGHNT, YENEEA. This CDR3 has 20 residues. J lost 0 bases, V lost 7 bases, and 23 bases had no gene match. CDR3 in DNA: TGTGCCAGCATACCCGGGACAGCGGTTCGACCTCTGTTCATGAACACTGAAGCTTTCTTT. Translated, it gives CASIPGTAVRPLFMNTEAFF.

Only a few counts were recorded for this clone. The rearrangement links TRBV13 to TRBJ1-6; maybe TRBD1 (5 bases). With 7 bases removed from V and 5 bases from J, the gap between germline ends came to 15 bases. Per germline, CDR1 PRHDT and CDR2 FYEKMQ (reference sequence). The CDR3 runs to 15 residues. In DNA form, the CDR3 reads TGTGCCAGCACTGCCAGGGAACATCATAATTCACCCCTCCACTTT. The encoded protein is CASTAREHHNSPLHF.

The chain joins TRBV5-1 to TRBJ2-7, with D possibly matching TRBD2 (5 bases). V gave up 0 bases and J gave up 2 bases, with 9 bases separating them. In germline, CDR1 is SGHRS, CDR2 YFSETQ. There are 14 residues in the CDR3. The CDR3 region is CASSLEAAAYEQYF. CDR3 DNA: TGCGCCAGCAGCTTGGAAGCGGCAGCCTACGAGCAGTACTTC.

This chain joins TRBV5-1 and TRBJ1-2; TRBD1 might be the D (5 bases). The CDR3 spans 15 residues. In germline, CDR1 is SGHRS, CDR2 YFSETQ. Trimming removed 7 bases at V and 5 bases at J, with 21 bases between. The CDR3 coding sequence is TGCGCCAGCGGTACCATGCAAGGGGCAGAATATGGCTACACCTTC. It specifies CASGTMQGAEYGYTF.

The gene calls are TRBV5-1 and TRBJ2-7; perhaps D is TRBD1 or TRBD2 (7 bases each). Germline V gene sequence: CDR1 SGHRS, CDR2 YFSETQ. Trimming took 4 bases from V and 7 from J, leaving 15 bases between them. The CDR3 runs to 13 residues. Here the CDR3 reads CASSHRQGLEQYF. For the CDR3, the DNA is TGCGCCAGCAGCCATCGACAGGGACTAGAGCAGTACTTC.

CDR3 DNA: TGCGCCAGCAGCCCGGGCTTACCCTCAAGAACTAATGAAAAACTGTTTTTT. Protein sequence: CASSPGLPSRTNEKLFF. The chain links TRBV5-1 to TRBJ1-4; D is unclear. This CDR3 is 17 amino acids long. V lost 4 bases and J 1 base, leaving 17 bases between the germline ends. From germline, CDR1 is SGHRS and CDR2 YFSETQ.

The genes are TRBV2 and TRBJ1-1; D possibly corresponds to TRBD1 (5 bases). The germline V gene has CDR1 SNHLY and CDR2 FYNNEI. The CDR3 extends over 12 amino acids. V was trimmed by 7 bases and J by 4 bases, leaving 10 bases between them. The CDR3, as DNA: TGTGCCAGCACGTTGGGGGGCACTGAAGCTTTCTTT. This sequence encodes CASTLGGTEAFF.

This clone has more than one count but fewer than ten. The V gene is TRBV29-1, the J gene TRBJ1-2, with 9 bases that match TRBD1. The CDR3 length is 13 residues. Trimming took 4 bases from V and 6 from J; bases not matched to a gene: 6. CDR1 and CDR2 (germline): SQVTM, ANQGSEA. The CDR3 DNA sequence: TGCAGCGTTGGGACAGGGGACGGGAATGGCTACACCTTC. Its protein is CSVGTGDGNGYTF.

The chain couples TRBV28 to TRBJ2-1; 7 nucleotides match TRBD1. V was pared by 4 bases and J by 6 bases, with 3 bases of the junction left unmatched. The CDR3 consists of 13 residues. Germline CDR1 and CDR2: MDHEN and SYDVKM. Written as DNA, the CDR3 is TGTGCCAGCAGTTCCAACAGGGGCAATGAGCAGTTCTTC. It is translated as CASSSNRGNEQFF. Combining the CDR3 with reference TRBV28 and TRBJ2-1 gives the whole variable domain DVKVTQSSRYLVKRTGEKVFLECVQDMDHENMFWYRQDPGLGLRLIYFSYDVKMKEKGDIPEGYSVSREKKERFSLILESASTNQTSMYLCASSSNRGNEQFFGPGTRLTVL.